Following are 23 T cell receptor beta chains from one sample sequenced in a study of T-cell memory formation after mild COVID-19. TCRdb used MiXCR to reprocess the 5' RACE reads, holding one entry per CDR3 protein. The sample includes 450,000 or so distinct CDR3 sequences, 25% of them seen just once. Specimen: PBMCs or a T cell subset sorted from them (not recorded which). Receptor source: an adult woman who had mild COVID-19 (a few samples of this study predate the infection). Cell type and time point are not known.

This clonotype was observed a handful of times. The junction does not match germline at one end; this may be a read error. The rearrangement joins TRBV4-2 to TRBJ2-3, with 8 bases identical to TRBD2. Germline V CDR1 and CDR2: LGHNA, YNFKEQ. CDR3 length: 17 amino acids. The CDR3 sequence is CASSEERSSGRTDTQYF. CDR3 DNA: TGTGCCAGCAGCGAAGAGAGGTCGAGCGGGAGAACAGATACGCAGTATTTT.

This clonotype occurred a few times. The rearrangement uses TRBV12-3 or TRBV12-4 and TRBJ1-1; D is uncertain. V shed 6 bases and J shed 0 bases, with 14 bases lying between them. The CDR3 loop spans 15 amino acids. This CDR3 is CASSRWLGLNTEAFF. In DNA form, the CDR3 reads TGTGCCAGCAGCCGTTGGTTAGGATTGAACACTGAAGCTTTCTTT.

The genes are TRBV2 and TRBJ2-5; 9 bases are a match to TRBD1. V shed 3 bases and J 5 bases; nucleotides not matched to a gene: 7. The CDR3 loop spans 15 amino acids. Germline CDR1 reads SNHLY; CDR2 reads FYNNEI. The DNA of the CDR3 is TGTGCCAGCAGTGAGACAGGGGGTAGCGGGGAGACCCAGTACTTC. Its protein product is CASSETGGSGETQYF.

The chain employs TRBV24-1 and TRBJ2-5, with D possibly TRBD1 on 5 matching bases. CDR1 KGHDR and CDR2 SFDVKD come from the germline V gene. V lost 4 bases to trimming and J lost 4 bases, with 15 bases between them. The CDR3 runs to 15 residues. The CDR3 nucleotides are TGTGCCACCAGTGACTTCAGGGAAATAGGAGAGACCCAGTACTTC. Translated: CATSDFREIGETQYF.

The J gene is TRBJ1-5, the V gene TRBV6-2 or TRBV6-3; weak D call: TRBD1 (5 bases). The CDR3 spans 13 residues. Germline V gene sequence: CDR1 MNHEY, CDR2 SVGEGT. V was trimmed by 4 bases and J by 7 bases, leaving 11 bases between them. CDR3 in DNA: TGTGCCAGCAGTTTTTGGGGCGGCCAGCCCCAGCATTTT. It is translated as CASSFWGGQPQHF.

The genes are TRBV10-3 and TRBJ1-5; tentatively, D is TRBD1 (5 bases). Trimming took 5 bases from V and 4 from J, leaving 12 bases between them. Germline V lookup: CDR1 ENHRY, CDR2 SYGVKD. This CDR3 has 14 residues. The CDR3 loop reads CAISRDGGNQPQHF. Here the CDR3 DNA reads TGTGCCATCAGTCGGGACGGGGGAAATCAGCCCCAGCATTTT.

The V gene is TRBV27, the J gene TRBJ1-2; 9 positions agree with TRBD1. The V and J ends lost 5 bases and 8 bases, in that order; junction bases with no gene match: 12. There are 15 residues in the CDR3. CDR1 is MNHEY and CDR2 is SMNVEV in the germline V gene (reference sequence). The DNA of the CDR3 is TGTGCCAGCAGTGGCCCAGGGGGACAGGGTCGAGGCTACACCTTC. Translated: CASSGPGGQGRGYTF.

This clonotype was counted ten times or more. The chain uses TRBV7-9 and TRBJ1-2; 7 nucleotides align to TRBD1. V shed 1 base and J 4 bases; nucleotides not matched to a gene: 0. In germline, CDR1 is SEHNR, CDR2 FQNEAQ (reference sequence). The CDR3 totals 13 residues. CDR3 bases: TGTGCCAGCAGCTTAGGGACAGGCTATGGCTACACCTTC. Its translation is CASSLGTGYGYTF.

This clonotype has just a few counts. The chain couples TRBV2 to TRBJ1-6; unclear D gene. The length of the CDR3 is 15 residues. Germline V gene data show CDR1 as SNHLY and CDR2 as FYNNEI. V shed 3 bases and J shed 10 bases, with 16 bases lying between them. In DNA, the CDR3 is TGTGCCAGCAGTGAGTGGTCGGGGAGGCGATCACCCCTCCACTTT. Its protein is CASSEWSGRRSPLHF.

The gene calls are TRBV3-1 and TRBJ2-7; the D gene could be TRBD1 or TRBD2 (5 bases each). Germline V gene data show CDR1 as LGHDT and CDR2 as YNNKEL (reference sequence). This CDR3 has 12 amino acids. The V end was cut by 9 bases, the J end by 0 bases, with 9 bases between. The CDR3 loop is CASGGPSYEQYF. CDR3 DNA sequence: TGTGCCAGTGGGGGACCCTCCTACGAGCAGTACTTC.

The sample holds a few counts of this clonotype. This chain uses TRBV20-1 with TRBJ1-1, with D perhaps TRBD1 (6 bases). Germline loops: CDR1 DFQATT, CDR2 SNEGSKA (reference sequence). This CDR3 has 13 amino acids. Trimming removed 6 bases from V and 4 bases from J, with 15 bases in between. The CDR3 sequence: CSAYSGVGTEAFF. The CDR3 bases are TGCAGTGCGTATTCAGGGGTAGGCACTGAAGCTTTCTTT.

The chain links TRBV5-6 to TRBJ2-3; 14 bases map to TRBD2. The CDR3 covers 17 residues. Per the germline V gene, CDR1 is SGHDT and CDR2 is YYEEEE. Germline trimming cut 7 bases from V and 4 bases from J; bases unmatched to any gene: 11. This CDR3 is CASRRLAGGPRADTQYF. The CDR3 DNA reads as TGTGCCAGCCGCAGACTAGCGGGAGGGCCGAGGGCAGATACGCAGTATTTT.

This clonotype has just a few counts. In DNA form, the CDR3 reads TGTGCCACCAGCAGTATGGACAGGGACTACGAGCAGTACTTC. Translation: CATSSMDRDYEQYF. V gene TRBV15 combines with J gene TRBJ2-7, with 8 positions matching TRBD1. This CDR3 has 14 residues. Trimming at V came to 3 bases and at J to 3 bases, leaving 4 bases not matched to a gene. Germline-derived CDR1 and CDR2 are LNHNV and YYDKDF (reference sequence).

This clonotype was seen a handful of times. The rearrangement joins TRBV24-1 to TRBJ2-1; 13 positions match TRBD2. Trimming took 3 bases from V and 0 from J; bases not matched to a gene: 7. In germline, CDR1 is KGHDR, CDR2 SFDVKD. The CDR3 sequence is 19 residues long. CDR3 nucleotides: TGTGCCACCAGTGATACGGGACTAGCGGGACTCAGCTCCTACAATGAGCAGTTCTTC. It encodes CATSDTGLAGLSSYNEQFF.

The rearrangement links TRBV24-1 to TRBJ1-5; TRBD1 might be the D (6 bases). Germline V gene lookup returns CDR1 KGHDR and CDR2 SFDVKD. Between the trimmed V and J ends, which lost 5 bases and 4 bases, there was a span of 14 bases. The CDR3 covers 15 residues. The DNA of the CDR3 is TGTGCCACCAGTGCTACAGGGAGTTCAAATCAGCCCCAGCATTTT. The encoded protein is CATSATGSSNQPQHF.

This clonotype occurred a few times. The V gene is TRBV5-5, the J gene TRBJ2-1, with no clear D. CDR1 is SGHKS, CDR2 YYEKEE, per germline (reference sequence). The CDR3 is 13 amino acids. The V end lost 4 bases, the J end lost 6 bases, and 11 bases lay between the germline ends. The CDR3 bases are TGTGCCAGCAGCACCATTCTAGGCAATGAGCAGTTCTTC. Translation: CASSTILGNEQFF.

This sequence joins TRBV20-1 and TRBJ1-6, with D unresolved. The V end lost 2 bases, the J end lost 7 bases, and 12 bases lay between the germline ends. Germline V gives CDR1 DFQATT, CDR2 SNEGSKA (reference sequence). The CDR3 runs 14 residues. CDR3 in amino acids: CSARRQPDNSPLHF. CDR3 nucleotides: TGCAGTGCTAGACGTCAGCCCGACAATTCACCCCTCCACTTT.

The V call is TRBV12-3 or TRBV12-4, the J call TRBJ2-6; TRBD1 aligns across 8 bases. J gave up 1 base and V 7 bases, and 9 bases lay outside the gene matches. The CDR3 runs to 17 residues. CDR3 coding DNA: TGTGCCAGCACCCGACGGGACAGGCGGTCTGGGGCCAACGTCCTGACTTTC. Translating gives CASTRRDRRSGANVLTF.

The J gene is TRBJ1-2, the V gene TRBV5-6; 9 positions agree with TRBD1. The germline gives CDR1 SGHDT, CDR2 YYEEEE. This CDR3 comprises 14 residues. The trim removed 4 bases at V and 4 bases at J, leaving 5 bases unmatched. CDR3: CASSRTGESYGYTF. The CDR3 coding sequence is TGTGCCAGCAGCAGGACAGGGGAGTCCTATGGCTACACCTTC.

The J gene is TRBJ1-1, the V gene TRBV6-1; 7 nucleotides line up with TRBD1. This CDR3 spans 13 amino acids. The V and J ends lost 6 bases and 5 bases, in that order; junction bases with no gene match: 6. Germline CDR1 and CDR2: MNHNS and SASEGT. CDR3 loop: CASSFDRETEAFF. DNA for the CDR3: TGTGCCAGCAGCTTCGACAGGGAGACTGAAGCTTTCTTT.

This clonotype was seen only a few times. The chain joins TRBV5-1 to TRBJ2-7, with D tentatively TRBD2 (5 bases). V was trimmed by 1 base and J by 4 bases, leaving 12 bases between them. The CDR3 is made up of 14 amino acids. Germline values: CDR1 SGHRS, CDR2 YFSETQ. CDR3 sequence: CASSLSAGVYEQYF. CDR3 coding DNA: TGCGCCAGCAGCTTGTCGGCCGGGGTATACGAGCAGTACTTC.

The chain employs TRBV12-3 or TRBV12-4 and TRBJ1-4; 9 nucleotides match TRBD1. The V and J ends lost 4 bases and 5 bases, in that order; junction bases with no gene match: 5. CDR3 size: 15 residues. CDR3 residues: CASSYRQGGNEKLFF. DNA for the CDR3: TGTGCCAGCAGTTACCGACAGGGGGGGAATGAAAAACTGTTTTTT.

The V call is TRBV5-1, the J call TRBJ2-5; TRBD1 matches at 8 bases. The ends lost 0 bases at V and 4 bases at J; junction bases unmatched: 8. The CDR3 consists of 16 residues. Per the germline V gene, CDR1 is SGHRS and CDR2 is YFSETQ. CDR3 sequence reads: CASSLEQGAWGETQYF. CDR3 bases: TGCGCCAGCAGCTTGGAGCAGGGGGCTTGGGGAGAGACCCAGTACTTC.